The 23 T cell receptor beta chains reported below all come from one sample, sequenced in a study of cytomegalovirus exposure and HLA in healthy donors. PCR primers comprised 60 Vbeta and 13 Jbeta primers. Measured with immunoSEQ multiplex PCR; TCRdb has only the in-frame clones, and not every one. The data contain roughly 120,000 clones, 15% of them singletons. The sample comprised PBMCs. The source is a woman aged 18-29 years in good health and CMV-seronegative.

The chain uses TRBV7-2 and TRBJ1-5; D is ambiguous. The CDR3 length is 14 residues. Germline V gene lookup returns CDR1 SGHTA and CDR2 FQGNSA. Trimming stripped 5 bases from V and 3 bases from J, with 11 bases between. CDR3 bases: TGTGCCAGCAGCCCCGGACTGAACAATCAGCCCCAGCATTTT. Protein: CASSPGLNNQPQHF.

This clone was counted between two and nine times. The chain employs TRBV15 and TRBJ1-5, with D hard to call. The CDR3 is 12 residues long. V lost 5 bases to trimming and J lost 3 bases, with 5 bases between them. Germline CDR1 reads LNHNV; CDR2 reads YYDKDF (reference sequence). As DNA, the CDR3 is TGTGCCACCAGCGCTATCAATCAGCCCCAGCATTTT. It translates to CATSAINQPQHF.

This clone was counted only a few times. Other DNA sequences in this sample translate to the same CDR3. The V and J genes are TRBV29-1 and TRBJ2-7, with TRBD2 matching 11 bases. Germline CDR1 reads SQVTM; CDR2 reads ANQGSEA. CDR3 length equals 14 residues. Trimming at V came to 4 bases and at J to 7 bases, leaving 9 bases not matched to a gene. CDR3 DNA: TGCAGCGTTGTGTGGCTAGCGGGAGGTGGTGAGCAGTACTTC. It translates to CSVVWLAGGGEQYF.

This clone was detected a few times. The chain is built from TRBV19 and TRBJ2-7, with unresolved D. The CDR3 covers 14 residues. The V gene lost 5 bases and the J gene lost 6 bases, with 17 bases spanning the gap. Germline V gene sequence: CDR1 LNHDA, CDR2 SQIVND (reference sequence). CDR3 in DNA: TGTGCCAGTAGTCCGCTGGTCGGGTTCTTCGAGCAGTACTTC. Translating gives CASSPLVGFFEQYF. Full variable domain (outside the CDR3, taken from reference TRBV19 and TRBJ2-7): DGGITQSPKYLFRKEGQNVTLSCEQNLNHDAMYWYRQDPGQGLRLIYYSQIVNDFQKGDIAEGYSVSREKKESFPLTVTSAQKNPTAFYLCASSPLVGFFEQYFGPGTRLTVT.

This clone was detected only a few times. The chain combines TRBV6-1 with TRBJ1-5, with D tentatively TRBD1 (5 bases). This CDR3 region has 11 residues. Trimming cost V 11 bases and J 6 bases, with 11 bases left between them. CDR1 is MNHNS, CDR2 SASEGT, per germline. The DNA of the CDR3 is TGTGCCCAGGGAACTGGTCAGCCCCAGCATTTT. Translating gives CAQGTGQPQHF.

This clone was detected only a few times. This sequence joins TRBV12-1 and TRBJ1-2. TRBV12-1 is assigned pseudogene status. This CDR3 comprises 18 residues. CDR3 sequence reads: CATVQPRLTICPNYGYTF. The CDR3 nucleotides read TGTGCCACGGTGCAGCCGCGGCTAACCATCTGCCCTAACTATGGCTACACCTTC.

This clone showed up just once. CDR3 in amino acids: CASSLGPPGGGNTIYF. The DNA of the CDR3 is TGTGCCAGCAGCTTAGGCCCCCCGGGGGGGGGAAACACCATATATTTT. The gene calls are TRBV7-7 and TRBJ1-3; perhaps TRBD1 as D (5 bases). V was trimmed by 1 base and J by 4 bases, leaving 14 bases between them. CDR3 size: 16 residues. Looked up from germline, CDR1 is SSHAT and CDR2 is FNYEAQ (reference sequence).

This clone was found a few times. The V gene is TRBV7-3, the J gene TRBJ2-3, with 7 bases fitting TRBD1. The CDR3 is made up of 12 amino acids. The junction had 1 base not matched to a gene; V was cut back by 2 bases and J by 8 bases. Germline V lookup: CDR1 SGHTA, CDR2 FQGTGA. CDR3 in amino acids: CASSLPGGTQYF. DNA of the CDR3: TGTGCCAGCAGCTTACCAGGGGGTACGCAGTATTTT.

This clone was seen only a few times. The chain employs TRBV2 and TRBJ2-7; 8 nucleotides match TRBD1. This CDR3 is built from 14 residues. CDR1 and CDR2 from the germline V gene are SNHLY and FYNNEI. The V gene end was trimmed by 7 bases and the J gene end by 4 bases; junction bases not matched to a gene: 9. The CDR3 DNA reads as TGTGCCAGCATGATAGCAGGGGGCACGTACGAGCAGTACTTC. It codes for CASMIAGGTYEQYF. Full variable domain (missing parts from reference TRBV2 and TRBJ2-7): EPEVTQTPSHQVTQMGQEVILRCVPISNHLYFYWYRQILGQKVEFLVSFYNNEISEKSEIFDDQFSVERPDGSNFTLKIRSTKLEDSAMYFCASMIAGGTYEQYFGPGTRLTVT.

This clone was counted a few times. The J gene is TRBJ1-1, the V gene TRBV6-5, with 8 bases lining up with TRBD1. The V gene end was trimmed by 5 bases and the J gene end by 4 bases; junction bases not matched to a gene: 6. Germline V gives CDR1 MNHEY, CDR2 SVGAGI. This CDR3 has 14 amino acids. Here the CDR3 DNA reads TGTGCCAGCAGTAACCAGGACAGGGCCACTGAAGCTTTCTTT. Its protein product is CASSNQDRATEAFF.

The rearrangement links TRBV28 to TRBJ2-5, with a possible D match to TRBD2 (7 bases). V shed 3 bases and J shed 5 bases, with 25 bases lying between them. The CDR3 is made up of 18 amino acids. Germline CDR1 reads MDHEN; CDR2 reads SYDVKM. CDR3 residues: CASSLSAGASIRRETQYF. The DNA of the CDR3 is TGTGCCAGCAGTTTGTCCGCGGGGGCGTCGATTCGACGGGAGACCCAGTACTTC.

The CDR3 here is CAWSVGDRLYGYTF. The CDR3 coding sequence is TGTGCCTGGAGTGTAGGAGACAGGTTGTATGGCTACACCTTC. This chain uses TRBV30 with TRBJ1-2; a weak D match, TRBD1 (6 bases). V was clipped by 0 bases and J by 5 bases, with 13 bases between them. CDR1 and CDR2 from the germline V gene are GTSNPN and SVGIG (reference sequence). CDR3 length: 14 residues.

A word on this clone: A junction boundary mismatches the germline segment, possibly from a read error. The sample carries other DNA sequences with the same CDR3. V gene TRBV7-6 combines with J gene TRBJ2-2, with TRBD1 as a possible D gene (6 bases). The CDR3 totals 14 residues. Germline V gene sequence: CDR1 SGHVS, CDR2 FNYEAQ. CDR3 region: CASDGGTNTGELFF. Here the CDR3 DNA reads TGTGCCAGCGATGGGGGCACGAACACCGGAGAGCTGTTTTTT.

The J gene is TRBJ1-1, the V gene TRBV10-3; 9 bases fit TRBD1. V trimming: 11 bases; J trimming: 5 bases; junction bases outside the gene matches: 15. CDR1 ENHRY and CDR2 SYGVKD come from the germline V gene. This CDR3 spans 15 amino acids. Written as DNA, the CDR3 is TGTGCCCCTTGCGGGACAGGGAAGTTATGGACTGAAGCTTTCTTT. It codes for CAPCGTGKLWTEAFF.

The rearrangement uses TRBV4-2 and TRBJ2-7, with D possibly being TRBD2 (6 bases). Germline V gives CDR1 LGHNA, CDR2 YNFKEQ. V dropped 0 bases and J dropped 4 bases, with 13 bases sitting between them. This CDR3 contains 15 residues. CDR3 sequence: CASSQERGSSYEQYF. The DNA of the CDR3 is TGTGCCAGCAGCCAAGAACGGGGGTCATCATACGAGCAGTACTTC.

This clone was seen more than once but under ten times. This rearrangement joins TRBV25-1 to TRBJ1-4; the match to TRBD1 covers 12 bases. The CDR3 sequence is 16 residues long. Germline V gene data show CDR1 as MGHDK and CDR2 as SYGVNS. After removal of 3 bases from V and 10 bases from J, the junction contained 9 bases not matched to a gene. CDR3 bases: TGTGCCAGCAGTGATCGGGACAGGGGGCAAGACGGAAAACTGTTTTTT. Its protein product is CASSDRDRGQDGKLFF.

This clone was counted a few times. The chain combines TRBV4-2 with TRBJ1-6; 10 nucleotides line up with TRBD1. CDR1 is LGHNA, CDR2 YNFKEQ, per germline. The trim removed 4 bases at V and 10 bases at J, leaving 7 bases unmatched. The CDR3 runs 15 residues. The CDR3 nucleotides are TGTGCCAGCAGCCTTGGGGACAGGGGTTTCTCACCCCTCCACTTT. This sequence encodes CASSLGDRGFSPLHF.

This rearrangement joins TRBV5-1 to TRBJ2-7; 7 bases are shared with TRBD1. Germline V gene lookup returns CDR1 SGHRS and CDR2 YFSETQ. The trim removed 4 bases at V and 4 bases at J, leaving 5 bases unmatched. The CDR3 is made up of 13 amino acids. CDR3 loop: CASSPGQPYEQYF. The CDR3 DNA reads as TGCGCCAGCAGCCCGGGACAGCCATACGAGCAGTACTTC.

This sequence joins TRBV10-1 and TRBJ1-6; 8 nucleotides line up with TRBD1. Germline trimming cut 4 bases from V and 9 bases from J; bases unmatched to any gene: 8. Looked up from germline, CDR1 is WNHNN and CDR2 is SYGVQD (reference sequence). The CDR3 consists of 15 residues. The CDR3 region is CASSAPTGGLSPLHF. The CDR3 nucleotides read TGCGCCAGCAGTGCCCCAACAGGGGGTCTTTCACCCCTCCACTTT.

This clone turned up a few times. The chain has TRBV5-4 and TRBJ1-4; D may be TRBD1 (5 bases). V lost 0 bases, J lost 3 bases, and 9 bases lay in between. This CDR3 is built from 15 residues. The V gene's germline CDR1 is SGHNT and CDR2 YYREEE (reference sequence). The DNA of the CDR3 is TGTGCCAGCAGCTTGGATCCAGGGCCTAATGAAAAACTGTTTTTT. Protein sequence: CASSLDPGPNEKLFF.

This clone was seen a few times. V and J are TRBV4-3 and TRBJ2-7, with 7 bases aligning to TRBD2. The CDR3 has 15 residues. Germline trimming cut 1 base from V and 2 bases from J; bases unmatched to any gene: 5. Germline CDR1 and CDR2: LGHNA and YSLEER. The CDR3 protein is CASSQVGGSTYEQYF. DNA for the CDR3: TGCGCCAGCAGCCAAGTCGGGGGGTCGACCTACGAGCAGTACTTC.

The chain uses TRBV5-8 and TRBJ1-1; TRBD1 matches 9 bases. There are 17 residues in the CDR3. Germline loops: CDR1 SGHTS, CDR2 YDEGEE. Unmatched junction bases numbered 8, after V lost 2 bases and J lost 0 bases. The CDR3, as DNA: TGTGCCAGCAGCTTCCGGACAGGGGATGGCATGAACACTGAAGCTTTCTTT. This codes for CASSFRTGDGMNTEAFF.

This clone was detected a few times. V gene TRBV10-1 combines with J gene TRBJ2-7, with 8 bases fitting TRBD2. V lost 2 bases, J lost 6 bases, and 3 bases stayed unmatched. Germline V gene sequence: CDR1 WNHNN, CDR2 SYGVQD (reference sequence). This CDR3 spans 13 amino acids. The CDR3: CASSEHGGAEQYF. The CDR3 DNA sequence: TGCGCCAGCAGTGAGCACGGGGGGGCCGAGCAGTACTTC.